The TCR beta chain described here comes from a study of radiation and T cells in renal cell carcinoma. Whole-study findings and limits: From baseline, blood top tumor clonotypes peaked at 2 weeks post-radiation.

Stated time point: blood 2 weeks post-SBRT. Treatment defined: 15 Gy SBRT to primary tumor, nephrectomy 4 weeks later. Blood was sampled at baseline, 2 weeks and 4 weeks after SBRT. Comments on this clone: Antigen specificity is unknown.

Trimming shortened V by 4 bases and J by 6 bases, and 10 bases separated the two germline ends. The CDR3 loop spans 12 amino acids. Germline V gives CDR1 LNHDA, CDR2 SQIVND (reference sequence). The method was immunoSEQ multiplex PCR; TCRdb's version includes in-frame clones alone and lacks a portion of them. The table has more than 75,000 clones, about 86% seen once. This sample comprised blood, obtained from a patient whose treatment included radiotherapy and nephrectomy. This sequence joins TRBV19 and TRBJ2-7; D uncertain. The receptor was isolated from a woman in her 50s with renal cell carcinoma. The CDR3 DNA is TGTGCCAGTAGTAACCCCGGCGGCGAGCAGTACTTC. This translates into CASSNPGGEQYF.